The 13 T cell receptor beta chains presented below share a single source sample, sequenced in a study of T-cell memory formation after mild COVID-19. TCRdb independently ran MiXCR on the 5' RACE reads; one entry per CDR3 protein. The sample lists over 120,000 distinct CDR3 sequences, 20% to 25% occurring once. The sample consisted of PBMCs or a T cell subset sorted from them (not recorded which). Receptors were obtained from an adult woman who had mild COVID-19 (a few samples of this study predate the infection). Cell type and time point are not known.

This rearrangement joins TRBV7-9 to TRBJ2-1; 7 bases map to TRBD2. With V trimmed by 2 bases and J by 4 bases, 5 bases remained unmatched. The CDR3 extends over 15 amino acids. Germline CDR1 SEHNR, CDR2 FQNEAQ (reference sequence). For the CDR3, the DNA is TGTGCCAGCAGCTTATTAGCGGGCCGATACAATGAGCAGTTCTTC. Residues: CASSLLAGRYNEQFF.

The chain combines TRBV4-1 with TRBJ2-1; 11 bases match TRBD2. V was pared by 4 bases and J by 8 bases, with 7 bases of the junction left unmatched. Per the germline V gene, CDR1 is MGHRA and CDR2 is YSYEKL. The CDR3 contains 15 residues. DNA of the CDR3: TGCGCCAGCAGCCGTACTAGCGGGAGACCGGATGAGCAGTTCTTC. This gives the protein CASSRTSGRPDEQFF.

A few counts support this clonotype. V usage is TRBV12-3 or TRBV12-4 and J usage is TRBJ1-2, with 8 bases fitting TRBD1. The CDR3 covers 15 residues. V lost 5 bases and J lost 1; bases outside the gene matches: 6. CDR3 sequence (DNA): TGTGCCAGCAGTCTCCCAGGGGGCGGTAACTATGGCTACACCTTC. This codes for CASSLPGGGNYGYTF.

The CDR3 DNA reads TGTGCCAGCAGCTTATACGCTAGCGGGTCACCTAGCACAGATACGCAGTATTTT. It yields the protein CASSLYASGSPSTDTQYF. The chain employs TRBV7-6 and TRBJ2-3; 8 positions match TRBD2. The junction had 10 bases not matched to a gene; V was cut back by 2 bases and J by 0 bases. CDR1 is SGHVS, CDR2 FNYEAQ, per germline. This CDR3 spans 18 amino acids. The whole variable domain, filled in from reference TRBV7-6 and TRBJ2-3, reads GAGVSQSPRYKVTKRGQDVALRCDPISGHVSLYWYRQALGQGPEFLTYFNYEAQQDKSGLPNDRFSAERPEGSISTLTIQRTEQRDSAMYRCASSLYASGSPSTDTQYFGPGTRLTVL.

V usage is TRBV7-9 and J usage is TRBJ2-7; TRBD1 matches at 9 bases. CDR1 is SEHNR and CDR2 is FQNEAQ in the germline V gene (reference sequence). Trimming cost V 6 bases and J 2 bases; bases outside gene matches: 5. The CDR3 totals 14 residues. The CDR3 region is CASRRTGDPYEQYF. The CDR3 region has the DNA TGTGCCAGCAGGCGGACAGGGGATCCCTACGAGCAGTACTTC.

Many counts were recorded for this clonotype. The chain recombines TRBV7-9 with TRBJ1-1; TRBD1 is a possible D gene (6 bases). CDR3 size: 16 residues. Trimming removed 7 bases at V and 5 bases at J, with 23 bases between. Germline CDR1 and CDR2: SEHNR and FQNEAQ (reference sequence). CDR3 loop: CASNPTRGGGKTEAFF. DNA for the CDR3: TGTGCCAGCAACCCGACCCGAGGGGGTGGTAAAACTGAAGCTTTCTTT.

The CDR3 DNA sequence: TGTGCCAGCAGTGTGCCCGGGACAGGGATACACTATGGCTACACCTTC. The encoded protein is CASSVPGTGIHYGYTF. V gene TRBV6-1 combines with J gene TRBJ1-2, with 9 bases aligning to TRBD1. Germline values: CDR1 MNHNS, CDR2 SASEGT. The CDR3 contains 16 residues. The trim removed 4 bases at V and 3 bases at J, leaving 9 bases unmatched.

CDR3 loop: CASSVGSAYNSPLHF. In DNA, the CDR3 is TGTGCCAGCAGCGTAGGAAGCGCCTATAATTCACCCCTCCACTTT. The V gene is TRBV9, the J gene TRBJ1-6; no clear D gene. There are 15 residues in the CDR3. Germline lookup yields CDR1 SGDLS and CDR2 YYNGEE. Trimming cost V 0 bases and J 2 bases, with 6 bases left between them.

The CDR3 sequence: CASSYPPTGMNTEAFF. In nucleotides, the CDR3 is TGTGCCAGCAGTTATCCGCCAACGGGGATGAACACTGAAGCTTTCTTT. The rearrangement uses TRBV6-2 or TRBV6-3 and TRBJ1-1, with unresolved D. The CDR3 loop spans 16 amino acids. Between the trimmed V and J ends, which lost 3 bases and 0 bases, there was a span of 14 bases. CDR1 and CDR2 (germline): MNHEY, SVGEGT.

The rearrangement links TRBV4-3 to TRBJ1-1; no reliable D call. The CDR3 has 15 residues. V lost 1 base and J 0 bases, leaving 9 bases between the germline ends. From germline, CDR1 is LGHNA and CDR2 YSLEER. The CDR3 reads CASSQAGRMNTEAFF. The CDR3 nucleotides read TGCGCCAGCAGCCAAGCCGGACGGATGAACACTGAAGCTTTCTTT.

V and J are TRBV4-2 and TRBJ2-1; D uncertain. The germline gives CDR1 LGHNA, CDR2 YNFKEQ. Trimming cost V 0 bases and J 6 bases, with 12 bases left between them. The CDR3 consists of 15 residues. CDR3 sequence (DNA): TGTGCCAGCAGCCAAGAACTTGAGCAGCGCAATGAGCAGTTCTTC. Protein sequence: CASSQELEQRNEQFF.

This clonotype was counted a few times. The V gene is TRBV12-3 or TRBV12-4, the J gene TRBJ2-5; D is ambiguous. The V gene lost 4 bases and the J gene lost 0 bases, with 9 bases spanning the gap. This CDR3 has 14 residues. The CDR3 coding sequence is TGTGCCAGCAGTTCCTTTGACAACCAAGAGACCCAGTACTTC. Amino acids: CASSSFDNQETQYF.

This chain links TRBV4-1 with TRBJ2-3; D not resolved. V lost 1 base and J lost 4, with 12 bases in between. CDR1 and CDR2 (germline): MGHRA, YSYEKL. CDR3 length: 15 residues. The CDR3 DNA is TGCGCCAGCAGCCAAGTCACTGGCCGACCAGATACGCAGTATTTT. The encoded protein is CASSQVTGRPDTQYF.